This T cell receptor beta chain is from a study of T cell changes during pregnancy in multiple sclerosis. Germline V gene lookup returns CDR1 SQVTM and CDR2 ANQGSEA. Trimming removed 7 bases from V and 3 bases from J; junction bases left unmatched: 6. The CDR3 runs 13 residues. Some clones are missing from TCRdb's copy, which holds only in-frame ones; the method was immunoSEQ multiplex PCR. This sample carries 71,000 or so clones, 85% to 95% of them seen once, and the ten largest clones take more than 0.9%. This specimen consisted of peripheral blood, obtained in the third trimester of pregnancy. The V call is TRBV29-1, the J call TRBJ2-1; 7 bases line up with TRBD2. The sequence was obtained from a female donor with multiple sclerosis, enrolled in a pregnancy study. The CDR3 sequence is CSAASGVYNEQFF. CDR3 DNA sequence: TGCAGCGCGGCTAGCGGAGTCTACAATGAGCAGTTCTTC.